The 13 T cell receptor beta chains listed next were all sequenced from one sample in a study of blood T cell repertoires in COVID-19. Generated by immunoSEQ multiplex PCR, the TCRdb table keeps only in-frame clones and is missing some. This sample has 330,000 or so clones; around 87% occur once, and the top ten carry around 2%. What was sequenced was PBMCs or T cells enriched from blood (not recorded which). The origin of the receptors is a man aged 35-49 years in a cohort exposed to, infected with or recovered from COVID-19 (not recorded which).

CDR3 amino acids: CASSTQDRDYGYTF. In DNA form, the CDR3 reads TGTGCCAGCAGCACCCAGGACAGGGACTATGGCTACACCTTC. This chain connects TRBV5-6 to TRBJ1-2, with 8 bases matching TRBD1. In germline, CDR1 is SGHDT, CDR2 YYEEEE. After removal of 4 bases from V and 3 bases from J, the junction contained 5 bases not matched to a gene. CDR3 length: 14 amino acids.

The J gene is TRBJ2-1, the V gene TRBV11-2; D is ambiguous. This CDR3 contains 16 residues. Trimming cost V 5 bases and J 0 bases, with 14 bases left between them. Germline values: CDR1 SGHAT, CDR2 FQNNGV. CDR3 loop: CASSRRSASSYNEQFF. The DNA of the CDR3 is TGTGCCAGCAGCCGACGTTCGGCTAGCTCCTACAATGAGCAGTTCTTC.

The chain employs TRBV9 and TRBJ1-2; D gene unclear. Trimming shortened V by 0 bases and J by 2 bases, and 14 bases separated the two germline ends. The CDR3 is made up of 16 amino acids. Germline V gene sequence: CDR1 SGDLS, CDR2 YYNGEE. The CDR3 DNA sequence: TGTGCCAGCAGCGTAGAGAGCACCGGGAGAAACTATGGCTACACCTTC. Encoded protein: CASSVESTGRNYGYTF.

The rearrangement links TRBV29-1 to TRBJ1-6; possibly TRBD1 for D (6 bases). The CDR3 is 13 residues long. Germline V gene sequence: CDR1 SQVTM, CDR2 ANQGSEA. V was shortened by 4 bases and J by 6 bases, with 10 bases between the two germline ends. The CDR3 DNA is TGCAGCGTTGGAACAGGGCCTAATTCACCCCTCCACTTT. Amino acid sequence: CSVGTGPNSPLHF.

The sample holds a few counts of this clone. The chain has TRBV25-1 and TRBJ1-1, with D perhaps TRBD1 (6 bases). V lost 4 bases to trimming and J lost 10 bases, with 10 bases between them. This CDR3 has 11 amino acids. Germline CDR1 reads MGHDK; CDR2 reads SYGVNS. The CDR3 DNA is TGTGCCAGCAGTGGGGGGCGCGGAGCTTTCTTT. Its protein is CASSGGRGAFF.

The chain recombines TRBV29-1 with TRBJ2-5; 9 bases align to TRBD1. In germline, CDR1 is SQVTM, CDR2 ANQGSEA. V shed 3 bases, J shed 5 bases, and the junction held 4 bases outside the gene matches. The CDR3 sequence is 13 residues long. The CDR3 nucleotides are TGCAGCGTTGACGAGACAGGGGGTGAGACCCAGTACTTC. It specifies CSVDETGGETQYF.

CDR3 bases: TGTGCCAGCATGAAGGACAGAATGAACACTGAAGCTTTCTTT. Translated, it gives CASMKDRMNTEAFF. V usage is TRBV6-5 and J usage is TRBJ1-1; D might be TRBD1 (6 bases). Germline CDR1 and CDR2: MNHEY and SVGAGI. Between the trimmed V and J ends, which lost 7 bases and 0 bases, there was a span of 12 bases. The CDR3 length is 14 residues.

The V and J genes are TRBV12-3 or TRBV12-4 and TRBJ2-1; D is unclear. The CDR3 spans 11 residues. V gave up 6 bases and J gave up 4 bases, with 4 bases separating them. The CDR3 DNA reads TGTGCCAGCAGCCAATACAATGAGCAGTTCTTC. Amino acid sequence: CASSQYNEQFF.

The chain employs TRBV5-1 and TRBJ1-1, with D perhaps TRBD1 (5 bases). The CDR3 length is 15 residues. Germline CDR1 SGHRS, CDR2 YFSETQ. The V gene lost 7 bases and the J gene lost 1 base, with 17 bases spanning the gap. CDR3: CASGTGESRNTEAFF. In DNA form, the CDR3 reads TGCGCCAGCGGGACGGGGGAAAGTCGGAACACTGAAGCTTTCTTT.

This chain links TRBV5-1 with TRBJ1-1; tentatively, D is TRBD1 (6 bases). The CDR3 runs to 13 residues. Germline V gene lookup returns CDR1 SGHRS and CDR2 YFSETQ. V shed 0 bases and J shed 8 bases, with 11 bases lying between them. This CDR3 is CASSLVGAGEAFF. The CDR3 nucleotides read TGCGCCAGCAGCTTGGTGGGGGCAGGGGAAGCTTTCTTT.

This clone was seen just once. The chain has TRBV3-1 (or the pseudogene TRBV3-2) and TRBJ2-3, with TRBD2 identical over 10 bases. Germline V gene data show CDR1 as LGHDT and CDR2 as YNNKEL (reference sequence). CDR3 length: 16 residues. V shed 1 base and J 7 bases; nucleotides not matched to a gene: 8. The CDR3 DNA is TGTGCCAGCAGCCAAGCCCGAGGAGCGGGAGGGCATACGCAGTATTTT. This translates into CASSQARGAGGHTQYF.

The sample holds a few counts of this clone. The chain employs TRBV9 and TRBJ1-6; possibly TRBD1 for D (5 bases). CDR3 size: 15 residues. CDR1 SGDLS and CDR2 YYNGEE come from the germline V gene. Between the trimmed V and J ends, which lost 4 bases and 5 bases, there was a span of 13 bases. CDR3 amino acids: CASSPSTVHNSPLHF. CDR3 DNA: TGTGCCAGCAGCCCCTCGACAGTTCATAATTCACCCCTCCACTTT.

The chain links TRBV28 to TRBJ1-5; TRBD1 might be the D (5 bases). Germline V gene lookup returns CDR1 MDHEN and CDR2 SYDVKM. Between the trimmed V and J ends, which lost 5 bases and 5 bases, there was a span of 16 bases. This CDR3 region has 15 residues. The CDR3 spells CASSPMTVPYQPQHF. The CDR3 DNA sequence: TGTGCCAGCAGTCCGATGACAGTTCCTTATCAGCCCCAGCATTTT.